A single sample gave rise to the 7 T cell receptor beta chains below, sequenced in a study of Graves' ophthalmopathy and Graves' hyperthyroidism. As the template, RNA transcripts were used to amplify TCR beta CDR3 regions. An opening RT-PCR round employed HTBI primers and preceded a second-round multiplex PCR. TCRdb re-analysed the multiplex PCR reads in MiXCR, keeping a single row per CDR3 protein. The table shows tens of thousands of distinct CDR3 sequences, with about 50% occurring only once. The sequencing sample was made of peripheral blood. The receptors were gathered from an adult man with Graves' ophthalmopathy.

This clonotype has at least ten counts. At one of its ends the junction is not consistent with the germline gene, which may arise from a read error. This rearrangement joins TRBV20-1 to TRBJ2-5; D unclear. The CDR3 loop spans 11 amino acids. Germline lookup yields CDR1 DFQATT and CDR2 SNEGSKA (reference sequence). For the CDR3, the DNA is TGCGGTGCTAGAGAAGTCGAGACCCAGTACTTC. It translates to CGAREVETQYF.

The genes are TRBV2 and TRBJ2-1, with D uncertain. The CDR3 is 13 amino acids. Germline V CDR1 and CDR2: SNHLY, FYNNEI. The V end was cut by 7 bases, the J end by 0 bases, with 7 bases between. The CDR3 protein is CASTTRSYNEQFF. In nucleotides, the CDR3 is TGTGCCAGCACCACCCGCTCCTACAATGAGCAGTTCTTC.

This clonotype was seen ten or more times. The chain uses TRBV4-3 and TRBJ2-7; D gene ambiguous. Per the germline V gene, CDR1 is LGHNA and CDR2 is YSLEER. The CDR3 has 14 amino acids. V lost 8 bases and J lost 0, with 14 bases in between. The CDR3 region has the DNA TGCGCCAGCTTTGCTAGGCCCAGCTCCTACGAGCAGTACGTC. This translates into CASFARPSSYEQYV.

This clonotype occurred many times. The V call is TRBV15, the J call TRBJ2-2, with 9 bases aligning to TRBD1. The CDR3 totals 14 residues. Per the germline V gene, CDR1 is LNHNV and CDR2 is YYDKDF (reference sequence). The trim removed 6 bases at V and 4 bases at J, leaving 3 bases unmatched. This CDR3 is CATRKTGGTGELFF. CDR3 in DNA: TGTGCCACCAGGAAGACAGGGGGCACCGGGGAGCTGTTTTTT.

This clonotype was found many times. The genes are TRBV18 and TRBJ2-7; D is uncertain. V was shortened by 3 bases and J by 2 bases, with 11 bases between the two germline ends. The CDR3 runs to 14 residues. Germline V lookup: CDR1 KGHSH, CDR2 LQKENI. CDR3 residues: CASSPLGRPYEQYF. For the CDR3, the DNA is TGTGCCAGCTCACCGCTGGGCAGGCCCTACGAGCAGTACTTC.

This clonotype occurred many times. J is TRBJ2-1 and V is TRBV30; D is unresolved. Germline CDR1 and CDR2: GTSNPN and SVGIG (reference sequence). The CDR3 has 13 residues. Trimming took 3 bases from V and 2 from J, leaving 8 bases between them. The CDR3 region is CAWRGRAYNEQFF. CDR3 nucleotide sequence: TGTGCCTGGAGGGGCCGGGCCTACAATGAGCAGTTCTTC. The whole variable domain, remainder taken from reference TRBV30 and TRBJ2-1, is SQTIHQWPATLVQPVGSPLSLECTVEGTSNPNLYWYRQAAGRGLQLLFYSVGIGQISSEVPQNLSASRPQDRQFILSSKKLLLSDSGFYLCAWRGRAYNEQFFGPGTRLTVL.

This clonotype was seen many times. This chain connects TRBV27 to TRBJ2-1; 8 nucleotides line up with TRBD2. Germline values: CDR1 MNHEY, CDR2 SMNVEV (reference sequence). V trimming: 6 bases; J trimming: 5 bases; junction bases outside the gene matches: 12. CDR3 length: 16 amino acids. The CDR3 sequence is CASRLLPGLGDNEQFF. The CDR3 nucleotides are TGTGCCAGCAGGCTTCTTCCGGGACTAGGGGACAATGAGCAGTTCTTC.